Listed below are T cell receptor beta chains from one sample, sequenced in a study of T-cell reconstitution after alpha-beta-depleted transplantation in children. TCRdb called the PCR reads again in MiXCR, with one record for every CDR3 protein. The sample contains just under 550,000 distinct CDR3 sequences, roughly 18% of which appear only once. Sequencing was performed on PBMCs from the stem cell graft donor, taken from the stem cell graft. The receptors shown here come from a human donor who donated a stem cell graft to a child with acute lymphoblastic leukemia. Each CDR3 is given with its conserved first and last residue. Each record gives: V gene, clone size, D gene, J gene, CDR3 protein, CDR3 DNA. The D gene is left open where the match is weak. Clone size appears in some rows only: once, few, many, or a class for an expanded clone.

v_gene: TRBV6-5; abundance: few; d_gene: .; j_gene: TRBJ2-3; CDR3aa: CASSYSPGGKAADTQYF; CDR3nt: TGTGCCAGCAGTTACTCGCCAGGCGGGAAGGCCGCAGATACGCAGTATTTT
v_gene: TRBV19; abundance: .; d_gene: .; j_gene: TRBJ2-3; CDR3aa: CASSMRRYTDTQYF; CDR3nt: TGTGCCAGTAGTATGCGCCGTTACACAGATACGCAGTATTTT
v_gene: TRBV5-1; abundance: .; d_gene: .; j_gene: TRBJ1-5; CDR3aa: CASSPVRDGINQPQHF; CDR3nt: TGCGCCAGCAGCCCTGTCAGGGACGGGATTAATCAGCCCCAGCATTTT
v_gene: TRBV29-1; abundance: few; d_gene: TRBD2; j_gene: TRBJ2-1; CDR3aa: CSVEGLAGGEQFF; CDR3nt: TGCAGCGTTGAAGGACTAGCGGGAGGCGAGCAGTTCTTC
v_gene: TRBV7-9; abundance: .; d_gene: TRBD1; j_gene: TRBJ2-2; CDR3aa: CASRPRDRTLRTGELFF; CDR3nt: TGTGCCAGCAGGCCCCGGGACAGGACGCTCAGGACCGGGGAGCTGTTTTTT
v_gene: TRBV20-1; abundance: few; d_gene: .; j_gene: TRBJ2-5; CDR3aa: CSASYRVGETQYF; CDR3nt: TGCAGTGCGTCTTACAGGGTTGGAGAGACCCAGTACTTC
v_gene: TRBV12-3/TRBV12-4; abundance: .; d_gene: .; j_gene: TRBJ1-4; CDR3aa: CASNRASEKLFF; CDR3nt: TGTGCCAGCAACAGGGCAAGCGAAAAACTGTTTTTT
v_gene: TRBV5-5; abundance: few; d_gene: .; j_gene: TRBJ2-3; CDR3aa: CASSPGIHTQYF; CDR3nt: TGTGCCAGCAGCCCCGGTATTCATACGCAGTATTTT
v_gene: TRBV6-1; abundance: .; d_gene: .; j_gene: TRBJ2-7; CDR3aa: CASSEDSFSYEQYF; CDR3nt: TGTGCCAGCAGTGAGGACAGTTTTTCCTACGAGCAGTACTTC
v_gene: TRBV27; abundance: few; d_gene: TRBD2; j_gene: TRBJ2-7; CDR3aa: CATGLSGRGYEQYF; CDR3nt: TGTGCCACCGGGCTTAGCGGGAGAGGCTACGAGCAGTACTTC
v_gene: TRBV12-3/TRBV12-4; abundance: few; d_gene: .; j_gene: TRBJ2-2; CDR3aa: CASTRGTPNTGELFF; CDR3nt: TGTGCCAGCACGAGAGGGACCCCAAACACCGGGGAGCTGTTTTTT
v_gene: TRBV20-1; abundance: few; d_gene: TRBD2; j_gene: TRBJ2-3; CDR3aa: CSARAGGPISTDTQYF; CDR3nt: TGCAGTGCTAGAGCGGGAGGGCCGATTAGCACAGATACGCAGTATTTT
v_gene: TRBV11-1; abundance: .; d_gene: .; j_gene: TRBJ2-1; CDR3aa: CASSLGSAPDPSYNEQFF; CDR3nt: TGTGCCAGCAGCTTAGGGTCGGCGCCGGACCCCTCCTACAATGAGCAGTTCTTC
v_gene: TRBV11-2; abundance: .; d_gene: .; j_gene: TRBJ1-3; CDR3aa: CASSQQVFVRGDTIYF; CDR3nt: TGTGCCAGCAGCCAACAGGTTTTCGTTCGCGGTGACACCATATATTTT
v_gene: TRBV12-3/TRBV12-4; abundance: .; d_gene: .; j_gene: TRBJ2-5; CDR3aa: CASSRTVTETQYF; CDR3nt: TGTGCCAGCAGTCGGACAGTAACTGAGACCCAGTACTTC
v_gene: TRBV7-9; abundance: few; d_gene: .; j_gene: TRBJ1-6; CDR3aa: CASSPGGYNSPLHF; CDR3nt: TGTGCCAGCAGCCCGGGGGGGTATAATTCACCCCTCCACTTT
v_gene: TRBV5-1; abundance: few; d_gene: .; j_gene: TRBJ2-3; CDR3aa: CASSFGNPDTQYF; CDR3nt: TGCGCCAGCAGCTTTGGGAATCCGGATACGCAGTATTTT
v_gene: TRBV5-1; abundance: .; d_gene: .; j_gene: TRBJ1-1; CDR3aa: CASSLDGTYAEAFF; CDR3nt: TGCGCCAGCAGCTTGGACGGGACCTACGCTGAAGCTTTCTTT
v_gene: TRBV10-3; abundance: .; d_gene: TRBD1; j_gene: TRBJ1-1; CDR3aa: CAITPTGISHTEAFF; CDR3nt: TGTGCCATCACCCCGACAGGGATAAGTCACACTGAAGCTTTCTTT
v_gene: TRBV5-1; abundance: .; d_gene: .; j_gene: TRBJ2-7; CDR3aa: CASSSQASARVSYEQYF; CDR3nt: TGCGCCAGCAGCTCACAGGCGTCAGCGCGGGTGTCCTACGAGCAGTACTTC
v_gene: TRBV4-1; abundance: .; d_gene: .; j_gene: TRBJ2-7; CDR3aa: CASSQGLGLPSYEQYF; CDR3nt: TGCGCCAGCAGCCAAGGCCTAGGGCTCCCTTCCTACGAGCAGTACTTC
v_gene: TRBV3-1; abundance: few; d_gene: TRBD2; j_gene: TRBJ2-1; CDR3aa: CASSQEGTSGSREQFF; CDR3nt: TGTGCCAGCAGCCAAGAGGGGACTAGCGGGAGCCGAGAGCAGTTCTTC
v_gene: TRBV5-4; abundance: .; d_gene: .; j_gene: TRBJ1-2; CDR3aa: CASSFYASYGYTF; CDR3nt: TGTGCCAGCAGCTTTTATGCCAGCTATGGCTACACCTTC
v_gene: TRBV20-1; abundance: .; d_gene: TRBD2; j_gene: TRBJ2-5; CDR3aa: CSASRGYVPGLAGEETQYF; CDR3nt: TGCAGTGCTAGCAGGGGTTACGTCCCGGGACTAGCGGGAGAAGAGACCCAGTACTTC
v_gene: TRBV7-8; abundance: few; d_gene: TRBD2; j_gene: TRBJ2-7; CDR3aa: CATLPDSGLAGAYF; CDR3nt: TGTGCCACGCTACCGGACAGCGGACTAGCGGGCGCGTACTTC
v_gene: TRBV3-1; abundance: .; d_gene: .; j_gene: TRBJ1-2; CDR3aa: CASSQARGYTF; CDR3nt: TGTGCCAGCAGCCAAGCCAGGGGCTACACCTTC
v_gene: TRBV27; abundance: few; d_gene: .; j_gene: TRBJ2-1; CDR3aa: CASAMFEGNEQFF; CDR3nt: TGTGCCAGCGCAATGTTTGAGGGAAATGAGCAGTTCTTC
v_gene: TRBV5-1; abundance: .; d_gene: .; j_gene: TRBJ2-2; CDR3aa: CASSLEPREGGELFF; CDR3nt: TGCGCCAGCAGCTTAGAGCCTCGCGAAGGAGGGGAGCTGTTTTTT
v_gene: TRBV27; abundance: once; d_gene: .; j_gene: TRBJ2-7; CDR3aa: CASSLWGEQYF; CDR3nt: TGTGCCAGCAGTTTATGGGGGGAGCAGTACTTC
v_gene: TRBV19; abundance: .; d_gene: .; j_gene: TRBJ2-1; CDR3aa: CASSIGVGTSYNEQFF; CDR3nt: TGTGCCAGTAGTATCGGGGTGGGGACCTCCTACAATGAGCAGTTCTTC